This TCR beta chain was captured by sequencing in a study of blood T cell repertoires in COVID-19. As for the study in general: Samples representing acute and convalescent COVID-19 were sourced from the United States, Italy and Spain. The analysed material was cDNA or gDNA that came from T cells, B-cell-depleted T cells, or PBMCs.

The CDR3 spans 17 residues. V shed 2 bases, J shed 6 bases, and the junction held 10 bases outside the gene matches. CDR1 is LGHNA and CDR2 is YNFKEQ in the germline V gene. Profiled with immunoSEQ multiplex PCR; TCRdb holds only in-frame clones, not every one. Here the sample spans 150,000 to 200,000 clones, roughly 85% being singletons. Recruits, aged roughly 18 to 100 years, lived in 24 US areas. Allocation to cohorts depended on clinical history reported by the participants. J is TRBJ2-3 and V is TRBV4-2; 11 bases agree with TRBD1. The sequenced sample consisted of PBMCs or T cells enriched from blood (not recorded which). The origin of this receptor is a woman younger than 35 who had recovered from COVID-19. This CDR3 is CASSQLLDRGQSDTQYF. The CDR3 DNA is TGTGCCAGCAGCCAATTATTGGACAGGGGGCAATCTGATACGCAGTATTTT.